Included here is one T cell receptor (beta chain) sequence, with context. The sample is drawn from a study of blood T cell repertoires in COVID-19. The CDR3 consists of 12 residues. Germline values: CDR1 SGHTA, CDR2 FQGNSA. V dropped 5 bases and J dropped 10 bases, with 12 bases sitting between them. Only in-frame clones appear in the TCRdb table, and some are missing; sequencing was by immunoSEQ multiplex PCR. The sample lists around 180,000 clones, approximately 79% seen once, with 2.5% to 3.5% in the top ten. This TCR derives from a woman of 80 years or more with acute or convalescent COVID-19. The gene calls are TRBV7-2 and TRBJ2-1; tentatively, D is TRBD2 (5 bases). Sequences were obtained from peripheral blood. Here the CDR3 DNA reads TGTGCCAGCAGCCGCGGACGGGGAGAGCAGTTCTTC. Encoded protein: CASSRGRGEQFF.